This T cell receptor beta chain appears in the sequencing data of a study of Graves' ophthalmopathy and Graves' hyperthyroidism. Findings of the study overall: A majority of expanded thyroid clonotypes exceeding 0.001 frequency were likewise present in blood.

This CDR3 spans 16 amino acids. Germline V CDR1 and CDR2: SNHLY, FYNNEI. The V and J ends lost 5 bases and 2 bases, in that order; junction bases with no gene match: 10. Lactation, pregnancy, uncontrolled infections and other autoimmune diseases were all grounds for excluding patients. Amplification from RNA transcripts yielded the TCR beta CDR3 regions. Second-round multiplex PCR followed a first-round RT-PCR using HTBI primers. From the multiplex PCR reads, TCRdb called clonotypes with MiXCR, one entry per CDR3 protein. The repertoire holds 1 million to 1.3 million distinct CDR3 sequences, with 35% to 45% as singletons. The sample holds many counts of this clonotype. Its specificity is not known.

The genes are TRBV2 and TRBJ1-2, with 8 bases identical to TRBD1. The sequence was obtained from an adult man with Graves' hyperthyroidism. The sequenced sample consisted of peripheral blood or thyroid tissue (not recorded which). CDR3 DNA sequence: TGTGCCAGCAGTTCACGACAGGGGCCGATGAACTATGGCTACACCTTC. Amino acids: CASSSRQGPMNYGYTF.